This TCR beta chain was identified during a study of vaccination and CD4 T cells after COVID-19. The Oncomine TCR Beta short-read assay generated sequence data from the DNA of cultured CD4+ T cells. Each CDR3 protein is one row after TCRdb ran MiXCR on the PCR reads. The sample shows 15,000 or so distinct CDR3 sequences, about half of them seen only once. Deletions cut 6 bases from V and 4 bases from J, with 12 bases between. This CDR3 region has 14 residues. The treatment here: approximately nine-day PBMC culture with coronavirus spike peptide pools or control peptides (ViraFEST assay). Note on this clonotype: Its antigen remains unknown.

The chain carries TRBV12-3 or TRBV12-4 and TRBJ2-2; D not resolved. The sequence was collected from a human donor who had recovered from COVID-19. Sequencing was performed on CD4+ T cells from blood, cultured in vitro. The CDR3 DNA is TGTGCCAGCAGCCACGAAATTTCCACCGGGGAGCTGTTTTTT. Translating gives CASSHEISTGELFF.